This TCR beta chain was captured in a study of early T cells in non-severe SARS-CoV-2 infection. This CDR3 is 14 amino acids long. The germline V gene has CDR1 SGHVS and CDR2 FQNEAQ. The germline V and J ends were trimmed by 3 bases and 2 bases, with 11 bases remaining between them. One entry per CDR3 protein, called by TCRdb with MiXCR from the 5' RACE reads. The sample has about 64,000 distinct CDR3 sequences, roughly 9% seen once; the top ten hold 13%. The V gene is TRBV7-8, the J gene TRBJ2-7, with a tentative D call TRBD2 (6 bases). The sample here was whole blood, taken at baseline. The source is an adult who was a healthcare worker with PCR-confirmed SARS-CoV-2 infection or an uninfected control (not recorded which). The CDR3 region is CASSFMGGPYEQYF. The CDR3 nucleotides are TGTGCCAGCAGCTTTATGGGAGGCCCCTACGAGCAGTACTTC.